This passage covers 5 T cell receptor beta chains from one sample sequenced in a study of blood T cells in healthy people across ages. PCR was performed a second time for about 7 to 12 cycles using a sample-barcoded 5' primer and a J-beta primer mix. Via MiXCR, TCRdb re-called the 5' RACE reads, giving one row per CDR3 protein. Among roughly 900,000 distinct CDR3 sequences listed, about 48% were seen once. Sequenced sample: blood. The receptors here all came from a man aged 25-45 years in good health.

V is TRBV4-2 and J is TRBJ2-3, with a tentative D call TRBD2 (6 bases). Trimming pared 1 base from V and 5 bases from J, leaving 10 bases between. The CDR3 sequence is 14 residues long. CDR1 and CDR2 (germline): LGHNA, YNFKEQ. Here the CDR3 DNA reads TGTGCCAGCAGCCAAGTGGGGGAGGTAGATACGCAGTATTTT. Residues: CASSQVGEVDTQYF.

This chain links TRBV11-2 with TRBJ1-4; D might be TRBD1 (5 bases). Trimming cost V 1 base and J 4 bases, with 10 bases left between them. This CDR3 comprises 15 residues. The germline V gene has CDR1 SGHAT and CDR2 FQNNGV. CDR3 amino acids: CASSLADGGNEKLFF. The CDR3 DNA follows: TGTGCCAGCAGCTTAGCGGACGGGGGTAATGAAAAACTGTTTTTT. Together with reference TRBV11-2 and TRBJ1-4, the CDR3 gives the full variable domain: EAGVAQSPRYKIIEKRQSVAFWCNPISGHATLYWYQQILGQGPKLLIQFQNNGVVDDSQLPKDRFSAERLKGVDSTLKIQPAKLEDSAVYLCASSLADGGNEKLFFGSGTQLSVL.

This chain uses TRBV6-1 with TRBJ2-1, with D uncertain. The CDR3 runs to 12 residues. CDR1 is MNHNS and CDR2 is SASEGT in the germline V gene. V was shortened by 2 bases and J by 12 bases, with 11 bases between the two germline ends. CDR3 coding DNA: TGTGCCAGCAGTGAACTCCCCAGCCGGCAGTTCTTC. It is translated as CASSELPSRQFF.

The chain employs TRBV7-9 and TRBJ1-4; possibly TRBD1 for D (5 bases). The CDR3 contains 17 residues. With 3 bases removed from V and 8 bases from J, the gap between germline ends came to 22 bases. CDR1 is SEHNR, CDR2 FQNEAQ, per germline (reference sequence). The CDR3 coding sequence is TGTGCCAGCAGCTTCAGCGGGGGTTTCGCAAGAGGAGAAAAACTGTTTTTT. This encodes CASSFSGGFARGEKLFF.

The chain employs TRBV7-2 and TRBJ2-4; 7 nucleotides match TRBD1. This CDR3 has 17 amino acids. Trimming took 0 bases from V and 0 from J; bases not matched to a gene: 5. Looked up from germline, CDR1 is SGHTA and CDR2 is FQGNSA. The CDR3 DNA is TGTGCCAGCAGCTTAGCGACAGGGAATCTAGCCAAAAACATTCAGTACTTC. Residues: CASSLATGNLAKNIQYF.